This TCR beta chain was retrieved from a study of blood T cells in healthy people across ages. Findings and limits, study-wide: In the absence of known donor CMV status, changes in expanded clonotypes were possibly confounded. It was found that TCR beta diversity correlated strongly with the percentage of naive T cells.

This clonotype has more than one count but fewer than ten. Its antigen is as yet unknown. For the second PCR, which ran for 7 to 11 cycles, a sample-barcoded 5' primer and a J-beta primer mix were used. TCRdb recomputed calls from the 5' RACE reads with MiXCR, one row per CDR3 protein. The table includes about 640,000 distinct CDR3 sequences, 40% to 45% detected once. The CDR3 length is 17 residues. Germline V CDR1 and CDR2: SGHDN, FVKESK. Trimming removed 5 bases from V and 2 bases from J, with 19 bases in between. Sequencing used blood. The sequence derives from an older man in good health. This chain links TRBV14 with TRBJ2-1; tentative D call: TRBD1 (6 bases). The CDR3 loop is CASSSRYRALPYNEQFF. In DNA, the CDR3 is TGTGCCAGCAGCTCAAGGTACAGGGCACTTCCCTACAATGAGCAGTTCTTC.